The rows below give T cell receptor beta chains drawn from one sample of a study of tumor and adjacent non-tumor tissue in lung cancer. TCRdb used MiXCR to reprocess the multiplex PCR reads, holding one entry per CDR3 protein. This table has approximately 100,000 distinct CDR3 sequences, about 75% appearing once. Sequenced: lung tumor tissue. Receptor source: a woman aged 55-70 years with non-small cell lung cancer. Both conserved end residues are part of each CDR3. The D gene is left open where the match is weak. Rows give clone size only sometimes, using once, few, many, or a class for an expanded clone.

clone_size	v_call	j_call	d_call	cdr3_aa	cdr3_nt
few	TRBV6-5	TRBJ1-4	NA	CTSSYSALTVGGLFF	TGTACCAGCAGTTATTCCGCCCTTACCGTGGGAGGACTGTTTTTT
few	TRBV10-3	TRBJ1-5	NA	CAISPGGNNQPQHF	TGTGCCATCAGCCCTGGAGGGAACAATCAGCCCCAGCATTTT
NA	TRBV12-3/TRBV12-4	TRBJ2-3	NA	CASSSVWTVSTDTQYF	TGTGCCAGCAGTTCCGTTTGGACAGTAAGCACAGATACGCAGTATTTT
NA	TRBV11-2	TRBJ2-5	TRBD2	CACSLEAGAGGETQYF	TGTGCCTGCAGTTTAGAAGCGGGGGCAGGAGGGGAGACCCAGTACTTC
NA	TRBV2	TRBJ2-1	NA	CANSPEGRAAYNEQFF	TGTGCCAACAGCCCCGAAGGGCGGGCCGCCTACAATGAGCAGTTCTTC
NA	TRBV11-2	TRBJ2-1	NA	CASSLVGHDTNEQFF	TGTGCCAGCAGCTTAGTGGGACATGACACCAATGAGCAGTTCTTC
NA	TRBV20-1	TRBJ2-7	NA	CSARDTGTVGRERYF	TGTAGTGCTAGGGATACCGGGACAGTGGGTCGGGAGCGGTACTTC
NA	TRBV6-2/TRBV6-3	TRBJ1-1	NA	CASSYPPGNTEAFF	TGTGCCAGCAGTTATCCCCCTGGGAACACTGAAGCTTTCTTT
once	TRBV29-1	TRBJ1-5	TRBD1	CSVLGQGPGGQAQHF	TGCAGCGTTCTGGGACAGGGGCCCGGGGGTCAGGCCCAGCATTTT
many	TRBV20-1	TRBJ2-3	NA	CSAKGSTDTQYF	TGCAGTGCTAAGGGGTCCACAGATACGCAGTATTTT
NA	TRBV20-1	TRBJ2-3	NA	CSVRDGFTDTHYF	TGCAGTGTTCGGGACGGGTTCACAGATACGCATTATTTT
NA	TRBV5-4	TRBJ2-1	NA	CAISKGGRGSNNEQFF	TGTGCCATCAGCAAGGGGGGGCGGGGTTCGAACAATGAGCAGTTCTTC
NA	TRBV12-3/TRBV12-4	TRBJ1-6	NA	CASSLGWTDSYNSPLHF	TGTGCCAGCAGTTTGGGGTGGACAGACTCCTATAATTCACCGCTCCACTTT
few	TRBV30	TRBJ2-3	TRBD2	CAWSGLAGNRQYF	TGTGCCTGGTCAGGACTAGCGGGAAATAGGCAGTATTTT
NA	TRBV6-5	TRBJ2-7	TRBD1	CASSRPGGQGYEQYF	TGTGCCAGTAGTCGCCCCGGGGGACAGGGTTACGAGCAGTACTTC
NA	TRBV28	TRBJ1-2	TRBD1	CASSLDGQGLRGCTF	TGTGCCAGCAGCCTTGATGGACAGGGCCTACGGGGCTGCACCTTC
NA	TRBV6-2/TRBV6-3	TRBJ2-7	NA	CTSSYTGNWDEQYF	TGTACCAGCAGTTATACGGGTAATTGGGACGAGCAGTACTTC
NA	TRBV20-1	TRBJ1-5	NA	CSAYTEREIQPQHF	TGCAGTGCGTATACCGAGAGAGAGATTCAGCCCCAGCATTTT
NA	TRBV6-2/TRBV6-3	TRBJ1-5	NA	CASSNGLRIQPQHF	TGTGCCAGCAGCAACGGACTTAGAATTCAGCCCCAGCATTTT
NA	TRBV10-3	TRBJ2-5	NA	CAISQACGQETQYF	TGTGCCATCAGTCAGGCTTGCGGACAAGAGACCCAGTACTTT
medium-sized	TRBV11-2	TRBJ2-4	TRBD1	CASSPTGTENIQYF	TGTGCCAGCAGCCCCACCGGGACAGAAAACATTCAGTACTTC
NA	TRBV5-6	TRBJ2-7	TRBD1	CASCSGQGLHEQYF	TGTGCCAGCTGCAGCGGACAGGGGTTACACGAGCAGTACTTC
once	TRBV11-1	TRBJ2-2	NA	CDSNPRLVGESTGELFF	TGTGACAGCAACCCGCGGCTAGTGGGAGAATCCACCGGGGAGCTGTTTTTT
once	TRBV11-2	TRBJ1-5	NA	CASTSEGFQPQHF	TGTGCCAGCACCTCTGAGGGTTTTCAGCCCCAGCATTTT
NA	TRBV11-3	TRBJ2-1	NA	CASSLELTTGSRNEHFF	TGTGCCAGCAGCTTAGAGTTAACTACCGGGAGCCGCAATGAGCACTTCTTC
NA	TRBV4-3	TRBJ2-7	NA	CASSQEVEAREQYF	TGCGCCAGCAGCCAAGAAGTAGAAGCGCGCGAGCAGTACTTC
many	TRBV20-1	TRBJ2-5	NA	CSANGGRETQYF	TGCAGTGCTAACGGGGGACGGGAGACCCAGTACTTC
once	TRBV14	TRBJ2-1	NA	CASSGVNERLF	TGTGCCAGCAGTGGGGTAAATGAGCGGCTCTTC
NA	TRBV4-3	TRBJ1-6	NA	CASSRKGRDNSPLHF	TGTGCCAGCAGCCGGAAAGGCAGGGACAATTCACCCCTCCACTTT
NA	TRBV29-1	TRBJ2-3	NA	CSITRGGATDTQYF	TGCAGCATTACCAGGGGAGGCGCCACAGATACGCAGTATTTT
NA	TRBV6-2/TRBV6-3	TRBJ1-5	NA	CARPWDNYSNQHQHF	TGTGCCAGACCTTGGGACAATTATAGCAATCAGCACCAGCATTTT
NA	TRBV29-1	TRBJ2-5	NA	CSVERGREIQYF	TGCAGCGTTGAACGGGGGAGAGAGATCCAGTACTTC
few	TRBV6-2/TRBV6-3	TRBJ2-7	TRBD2	CASSSMKGSGDEQYF	TGTGCCAGCAGTTCGATGAAGGGTAGCGGGGACGAGCAGTACTTC
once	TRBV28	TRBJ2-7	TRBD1	CASSTGTGGTHEQYF	TGTGCCAGTAGCACTGGGACAGGGGGCACCCACGAGCAGTACTTC
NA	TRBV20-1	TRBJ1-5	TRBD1	CSGREVRQGMNQPQHF	TGCAGTGGTAGGGAGGTGAGACAGGGTATGAATCAACCCCAGCATTTT
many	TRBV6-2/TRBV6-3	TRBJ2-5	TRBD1	CASSYSSDRVLETQYF	TGTGCCAGCAGTTACTCCTCGGACAGGGTGTTAGAGACCCAGTACTTC
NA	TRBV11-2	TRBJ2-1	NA	CASNSDSSYNEQFF	TGTGCCAGCAACTCAGACAGCTCCTACAATGAGCAGTTCTTC
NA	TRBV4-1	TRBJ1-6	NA	CASSQDIRGNSHLHF	TGCGCCAGCAGCCAAGATATACGGGGCAATTCACACCTCCACTTT
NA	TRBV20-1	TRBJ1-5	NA	CNARRGSQPQHF	TGCAATGCTAGACGGGGTAGTCAGCCCCAGCATTTT
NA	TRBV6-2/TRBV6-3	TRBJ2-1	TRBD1	CDSSRSGTGGHNEQFF	TGTGACAGCAGTCGATCCGGGACAGGGGGGCACAATGAGCAGTTCTTC